Presented here are 23 T cell receptor beta chains from one specimen sequenced in a study of Graves' ophthalmopathy and Graves' hyperthyroidism. The TCR beta CDR3 regions underwent amplification from RNA transcripts. The first-round RT-PCR employed HTBI primers together with the Qiagen OneStep RT-PCR kit. A multiplex PCR was then performed as the second round. TCRdb called the multiplex PCR reads again in MiXCR, with one record for every CDR3 protein. The sample has hundreds of thousands of distinct CDR3 sequences, roughly two fifths seen once. Sequenced input: peripheral blood. The receptor source for this set is an adult man with Graves' ophthalmopathy.

In this sample, this clonotype turned up a few times. Relative to the germline gene, one junction end is altered; a read error may explain this. The V call is TRBV6-5, the J call TRBJ1-1; 8 bases are a match to TRBD1. Germline assignment: CDR1 MNHEY and CDR2 SVGAGI. This CDR3 contains 13 residues. The CDR3 region is CANSYPGGSEAFF. CDR3 sequence (DNA): TGTGCCAACAGTTATCCAGGGGGCTCTGAAGCTTTCTTT.

The J gene is TRBJ2-7, the V gene TRBV29-1, with D perhaps being TRBD1 or TRBD2 (6 bases each). Between the trimmed V and J ends, which lost 8 bases and 2 bases, there was a span of 19 bases. There are 14 residues in the CDR3. Germline V gives CDR1 SQVTM, CDR2 ANQGSEA. CDR3 protein: CSSYSAGEAYEQYF. As DNA, the CDR3 is TGCAGCAGTTACTCGGCAGGGGAGGCCTACGAGCAGTACTTC.

This clonotype came up many times. The V and J genes are TRBV7-8 and TRBJ1-6; D may be TRBD1 (5 bases). Trimming took 3 bases from V and 4 from J, leaving 10 bases between them. This CDR3 is built from 15 residues. Germline-derived CDR1 and CDR2 are SGHVS and FQNEAQ. This CDR3 reads CASSFRDGYNSPLHF. In DNA, the CDR3 is TGTGCCAGCAGCTTCCGGGACGGTTATAATTCACCCCTCCACTTT.

This clonotype was counted ten times or more. The J gene is TRBJ1-1, the V gene TRBV6-5; maybe TRBD1 (5 bases). Germline V gene lookup returns CDR1 MNHEY and CDR2 SVGAGI. CDR3 length equals 14 residues. Trimming left V 7 bases short and J 10 bases short, with 22 bases between. The CDR3 here is CASTFPGPGNRAFF. CDR3 in DNA: TGTGCCAGCACCTTCCCAGGGCCCGGGAACAGAGCTTTCTTT.

This clonotype was counted ten times or more. The CDR3 region has the DNA TGTGCCAGTAGTATTTTTCAGCCCAACACTGAAGCTTTCTTT. Amino acids: CASSIFQPNTEAFF. V is TRBV19 and J is TRBJ1-1, with unresolved D. Between the trimmed V and J ends, which lost 3 bases and 2 bases, there was a span of 10 bases. Germline V gene lookup returns CDR1 LNHDA and CDR2 SQIVND (reference sequence). This CDR3 comprises 14 residues.

V gene TRBV29-1 combines with J gene TRBJ2-6; TRBD1 matches 9 bases. After removal of 0 bases from V and 0 bases from J, the junction contained 6 bases not matched to a gene. The germline CDR1 and CDR2 sequences are SQVTM and ANQGSEA. The CDR3 covers 18 residues. This CDR3 reads CSVEDDRDRVSGANVLTF. CDR3 in DNA: TGCAGCGTTGAAGATGACAGGGACAGGGTCTCTGGGGCCAACGTCCTGACTTTC.

The genes are TRBV20-1 and TRBJ2-3, with a weak D call TRBD1 (6 bases). V was pared by 3 bases and J by 4 bases, with 11 bases between. The CDR3 covers 13 residues. Germline CDR1 reads DFQATT; CDR2 reads SNEGSKA (reference sequence). CDR3: CSASQGTSDTQYF. As DNA, the CDR3 is TGCAGTGCTAGTCAGGGGACGTCAGATACGCAGTATTTT.

With respect to this clonotype: One base away lies a much larger clone, so this may be a sequencing read error. The CDR3 carries no conserved terminal phenylalanine or tryptophan, so it likely arises from a read error. The chain links TRBV6-4 to TRBJ1-6; 8 positions match TRBD1. Germline assignment: CDR1 MRHNA and CDR2 SNTAGT. V lost 5 bases and J lost 8; bases outside the gene matches: 8. CDR3 length equals 15 residues. As DNA, the CDR3 is TGTGCCAGCAGTTACGTGACAGGGGTGGATTCACCCCTCCACCTT. Its protein product is CASSYVTGVDSPLHL.

This sequence joins TRBV7-2 and TRBJ1-2; D possibly corresponds to TRBD1 (5 bases). Trimming took 5 bases from V and 3 from J, leaving 13 bases between them. Germline CDR1 reads SGHTA; CDR2 reads FQGNSA. The CDR3 contains 14 residues. CDR3 in amino acids: CASSLGTDDYGYTF. The CDR3 DNA reads TGTGCCAGCAGCCTAGGGACTGATGACTATGGCTACACCTTC.

The chain combines TRBV7-7 with TRBJ2-7; 13 bases agree with TRBD2. The trim removed 5 bases at V and 6 bases at J, leaving 4 bases unmatched. The V gene's germline CDR1 is SSHAT and CDR2 FNYEAQ (reference sequence). This CDR3 region has 14 residues. CDR3 nucleotide sequence: TGTGCCAGCAGCACCAGACTAGCGGGGGGCGAGCAGTACTTC. Translating gives CASSTRLAGGEQYF. The full variable domain, in which reference TRBV7-7 and TRBJ2-7 provide the parts outside the CDR3, is GAGVSQSPRYKVTKRGQDVTLRCDPISSHATLYWYQQALGQGPEFLTYFNYEAQPDKSGLPSDRFSAERPEGSISTLTIQRTEQRDSAMYRCASSTRLAGGEQYFGPGTRLTVT.

The rearrangement links TRBV10-3 to TRBJ1-1; D may be TRBD1 (5 bases). The CDR3 spans 11 residues. Germline V CDR1 and CDR2: ENHRY, SYGVKD. V lost 4 bases, J lost 10 bases, and 10 bases lay in between. The CDR3 is CAISGWGVAFF. The DNA of the CDR3 is TGTGCCATCAGTGGCTGGGGGGTAGCTTTCTTT.

As concerns this clonotype: The junction does not match germline at one end; this may be a read error. The chain uses TRBV25-1 and TRBJ1-1; D unclear. Germline CDR1 and CDR2: MGHDK and SYGVNS. This CDR3 is built from 14 residues. CDR3: CAGSLTAWVTEAFF. The CDR3 bases are TGTGCCGGCAGTTTAACGGCCTGGGTTACTGAAGCTTTCTTT.

This clonotype came up many times. CDR3 amino acids: CASSGGLSMNTEAFF. CDR3 DNA: TGTGCCAGCAGTGGCGGGCTCTCTATGAACACTGAAGCTTTCTTT. The genes are TRBV2 and TRBJ1-1; D gene ambiguous. The V and J ends lost 4 bases and 0 bases respectively, with 12 bases between them. The CDR3 totals 15 residues. Germline lookup yields CDR1 SNHLY and CDR2 FYNNEI.

On this clonotype itself: Possible read error: a much larger clone is one base away. The rearrangement joins TRBV29-1 to TRBJ1-2, with 10 bases aligning to TRBD1. The CDR3 consists of 16 residues. CDR1 and CDR2 (germline): SQVTM, ANQGSEA. The junction had 9 bases not matched to a gene; V was cut back by 0 bases and J by 5 bases. Here the CDR3 DNA reads TGCAGCGTTGAAGAAAACGACAGGGGGCCGGGATATGGCTACACCTTC. Translating gives CSVEENDRGPGYGYTF.

V is TRBV10-3 and J is TRBJ1-5; 10 nucleotides match TRBD1. This CDR3 has 16 residues. Trimming at V came to 6 bases and at J to 0 bases, leaving 5 bases not matched to a gene. Germline CDR1 reads ENHRY; CDR2 reads SYGVKD. The CDR3 spells CAISSGQGGSNQPQHF. CDR3 in DNA: TGTGCCATCAGCTCAGGACAGGGGGGTAGCAATCAGCCCCAGCATTTT.

The chain recombines TRBV7-8 with TRBJ2-2, with TRBD2 matching over 12 bases. There are 18 residues in the CDR3. J gave up 7 bases and V 3 bases, and 12 bases lay outside the gene matches. Per germline, CDR1 SGHVS and CDR2 FQNEAQ. The CDR3 DNA reads as TGTGCCAGCAGCTTTCTAGCGGGAGGGCCCCAGAGCGGCGGGGAGCTGTTTTTT. This codes for CASSFLAGGPQSGGELFF. The full variable domain, with the rest looked up from reference TRBV7-8 and TRBJ2-2, is GAGVSQSPRYKVAKRGQDVALRCDPISGHVSLFWYQQALGQGPEFLTYFQNEAQLDKSGLPSDRFFAERPEGSVSTLKIQRTQQEDSAVYLCASSFLAGGPQSGGELFFGEGSRLTVL.

In this sample, this clonotype turned up many times. V gene TRBV10-3 combines with J gene TRBJ1-1; D is unclear. Germline CDR1 reads ENHRY; CDR2 reads SYGVKD. Trimming left V 3 bases short and J 0 bases short, with 8 bases between. The CDR3 consists of 14 residues. The CDR3 region is CAISDNNLNTEAFF. CDR3 nucleotides: TGTGCCATCAGTGATAACAACTTGAACACTGAAGCTTTCTTT.

Many counts were recorded for this clonotype. The chain recombines TRBV5-1 with TRBJ2-7, with TRBD1 matching over 8 bases. Germline V gene lookup returns CDR1 SGHRS and CDR2 YFSETQ. The CDR3 is made up of 13 amino acids. The V gene end was trimmed by 4 bases and the J gene end by 2 bases; junction bases not matched to a gene: 2. CDR3 sequence reads: CASSGGQAYEQYF. Written as DNA, the CDR3 is TGCGCCAGCAGCGGGGGACAGGCCTACGAGCAGTACTTC.

The chain combines TRBV7-2 with TRBJ1-4, with D possibly matching TRBD1 (6 bases). The CDR3 spans 15 residues. Between the trimmed V and J ends, which lost 3 bases and 8 bases, there was a span of 16 bases. The germline CDR1 and CDR2 sequences are SGHTA and FQGNSA. CDR3 in DNA: TGTGCCAGCAGCTTTGGGGGGCAGGGTTGGGAAAAACTGTTTTTT. Translated: CASSFGGQGWEKLFF.

This clonotype was counted a single time. The chain joins TRBV2 to TRBJ2-3; unclear D gene. Germline V gene lookup returns CDR1 SNHLY and CDR2 FYNNEI. The CDR3 is made up of 13 amino acids. Trimming cost V 1 base and J 5 bases, with 7 bases left between them. The CDR3 DNA follows: TGTGCCAGCAGTGAAGGACCCCTAGATACGCAGTATTTT. Translation gives CASSEGPLDTQYF.

V gene TRBV7-9 combines with J gene TRBJ2-7; D not resolved. This CDR3 comprises 15 residues. CDR1 and CDR2 (germline): SEHNR, FQNEAQ (reference sequence). V was shortened by 0 bases and J by 0 bases, with 9 bases between the two germline ends. The CDR3, as DNA: TGTGCCAGCAGCTTAGCGCAGGATCCCTCCTACGAGCAGTACTTC. This encodes CASSLAQDPSYEQYF.

This clonotype was picked up many times. The chain couples TRBV2 to TRBJ1-1; 11 nucleotides line up with TRBD1. The ends lost 3 bases at V and 7 bases at J; junction bases unmatched: 10. Per the germline V gene, CDR1 is SNHLY and CDR2 is FYNNEI. The CDR3 length is 16 residues. CDR3 sequence: CASSDGGDRGRGEAFF. As DNA, the CDR3 is TGTGCCAGCAGTGACGGAGGGGACAGGGGGAGGGGTGAAGCTTTCTTT.

The J gene is TRBJ1-1, the V gene TRBV7-2; D unclear. The length of the CDR3 is 15 residues. Per the germline V gene, CDR1 is SGHTA and CDR2 is FQGNSA. The V end lost 0 bases, the J end lost 4 bases, and 12 bases lay between the germline ends. The CDR3 reads CASSLAAGDPTEAFF. The DNA for the CDR3 is TGTGCCAGCAGCTTAGCGGCAGGAGATCCCACTGAAGCTTTCTTT.